The 15 T cell receptor beta chains below were found in one sample sequenced in a study of cytomegalovirus exposure and HLA in healthy donors. Sequenced by immunoSEQ multiplex PCR; TCRdb stores in-frame clones only, minus some. The sample lists some 67,000 clones, roughly 93% occurring once. Sequencing was performed on PBMCs. Receptors originate from a woman aged 18-30 years in good health and CMV-seronegative.

The J gene is TRBJ2-1, the V gene TRBV19, with 9 bases matching TRBD2. J lost 4 bases, V lost 5 bases, and 15 bases had no gene match. Germline CDR1 and CDR2: LNHDA and SQIVND (reference sequence). This CDR3 has 18 residues. The CDR3 region has the DNA TGTGCCAGTAGTTTCCTAGCGGGACCTAGCGGGAAGTACAATGAGCAGTTCTTC. Its translation is CASSFLAGPSGKYNEQFF. The variable domain in full, completed from reference TRBV19 and TRBJ2-1, reads DGGITQSPKYLFRKEGQNVTLSCEQNLNHDAMYWYRQDPGQGLRLIYYSQIVNDFQKGDIAEGYSVSREKKESFPLTVTSAQKNPTAFYLCASSFLAGPSGKYNEQFFGPGTRLTVL.

The chain has TRBV5-4 and TRBJ1-1; D unclear. The CDR3 totals 14 residues. Germline-derived CDR1 and CDR2 are SGHNT and YYREEE (reference sequence). V shed 5 bases and J shed 1 base, with 12 bases lying between them. CDR3 DNA: TGTGCCAGCAGTCATCAACAGAGGAACACTGAAGCTTTCTTT. Residues: CASSHQQRNTEAFF.

The rearrangement uses TRBV19 and TRBJ2-1; D possibly corresponds to TRBD1 (5 bases). V shed 7 bases and J shed 2 bases, with 9 bases lying between them. Germline CDR1 and CDR2: LNHDA and SQIVND (reference sequence). The CDR3 is made up of 13 amino acids. The DNA of the CDR3 is TGTGCCAGTACTCAGGGCGCCTACAATGAGCAGTTCTTC. This sequence encodes CASTQGAYNEQFF. The variable domain in full, completed from reference TRBV19 and TRBJ2-1, reads DGGITQSPKYLFRKEGQNVTLSCEQNLNHDAMYWYRQDPGQGLRLIYYSQIVNDFQKGDIAEGYSVSREKKESFPLTVTSAQKNPTAFYLCASTQGAYNEQFFGPGTRLTVL.

This chain links TRBV5-6 with TRBJ1-2; D remains unclear. Germline V CDR1 and CDR2: SGHDT, YYEEEE. V lost 2 bases and J 5 bases, leaving 10 bases between the germline ends. CDR3 size: 13 residues. This chain's CDR3 is CASSFGGRYGYTF. The DNA of the CDR3 is TGTGCCAGCAGCTTCGGAGGGAGGTATGGCTACACCTTC.

This chain joins TRBV15 and TRBJ2-2; D unclear. Germline CDR1 reads LNHNV; CDR2 reads YYDKDF (reference sequence). The CDR3 loop spans 16 amino acids. V lost 0 bases, J lost 3 bases, and 11 bases lay in between. The CDR3 bases are TGTGCCACCAGCAGAGATAGGAACAGCTACACCGGGGAGCTGTTTTTT. Protein sequence: CATSRDRNSYTGELFF.

The V gene is TRBV6-1, the J gene TRBJ1-5; 8 bases align to TRBD1. Germline V gives CDR1 MNHNS, CDR2 SASEGT. The CDR3 extends over 15 amino acids. Trimming at V came to 0 bases and at J to 7 bases, leaving 5 bases not matched to a gene. The DNA of the CDR3 is TGTGCCAGCAGTGAAGCGACAGGGGTTGGGCAGCCCCAGCATTTT. The encoded protein is CASSEATGVGQPQHF.

A word on this clone: The sample holds other DNA sequences that translate to the same CDR3. The genes are TRBV6-5 and TRBJ1-2; no firm D call. Trimming removed 0 bases at V and 4 bases at J, with 9 bases between. Germline values: CDR1 MNHEY, CDR2 SVGAGI. This CDR3 has 14 amino acids. The CDR3 loop is CASSYSRDGYGYTF. The CDR3 nucleotides read TGTGCCAGCAGTTACTCGCGGGATGGCTATGGCTACACCTTC.

The chain has TRBV7-9 and TRBJ2-3; 7 nucleotides match TRBD1. There are 17 residues in the CDR3. The germline CDR1 and CDR2 sequences are SEHNR and FQNEAQ (reference sequence). J was trimmed by 2 bases and V by 1 base; bases with no gene match: 9. The CDR3 nucleotides read TGTGCCAGCAGCTTAGGGGCACAGGGGATTTTCACAGATACGCAGTATTTT. Protein product: CASSLGAQGIFTDTQYF. Full variable domain (remainder filled in from reference TRBV7-9 and TRBJ2-3): DTGVSQNPRHKITKRGQNVTFRCDPISEHNRLYWYRQTLGQGPEFLTYFQNEAQLEKSRLLSDRFSAERPKGSFSTLEIQRTEQGDSAMYLCASSLGAQGIFTDTQYFGPGTRLTVL.

The V gene is TRBV5-5, the J gene TRBJ2-5; D may be TRBD1 (6 bases). Germline V gene lookup returns CDR1 SGHKS and CDR2 YYEKEE (reference sequence). The V and J ends lost 0 bases and 3 bases respectively, with 9 bases between them. The CDR3 is 14 amino acids. CDR3 loop: CASSLVSGEETQYF. The DNA for the CDR3 is TGTGCCAGCAGCTTGGTGTCAGGGGAAGAGACCCAGTACTTC.

This chain links TRBV5-1 with TRBJ2-7; the match to TRBD1 covers 9 bases. Unmatched junction bases numbered 9, after V lost 3 bases and J lost 5 bases. From germline, CDR1 is SGHRS and CDR2 YFSETQ. CDR3 size: 15 residues. The CDR3 here is CASSYGTGYNNEQYF. CDR3 sequence (DNA): TGCGCCAGCAGCTACGGGACAGGGTATAACAACGAGCAGTACTTC.

This clone was detected only a few times. The gene calls are TRBV11-2 and TRBJ1-1; D perhaps matches TRBD1 (6 bases). Trimming stripped 3 bases from V and 10 bases from J, with 15 bases between. CDR3 length: 13 amino acids. In germline, CDR1 is SGHAT, CDR2 FQNNGV. In DNA form, the CDR3 reads TGTGCCAGCAGCTTGGCCCAGGGGATTCGAGCTTTCTTT. Its protein product is CASSLAQGIRAFF.

The chain couples TRBV28 to TRBJ2-5; tentatively, D is TRBD2 (5 bases). Germline values: CDR1 MDHEN, CDR2 SYDVKM. This CDR3 comprises 14 residues. Trimming shortened V by 6 bases and J by 1 base, and 12 bases separated the two germline ends. The CDR3 DNA is TGTGCCAGCAGAGCCCCCGGGGTCCAAGAGACCCAGTACTTC. It specifies CASRAPGVQETQYF. The complete variable domain, with remaining parts taken from reference TRBV28 and TRBJ2-5, reads DVKVTQSSRYLVKRTGEKVFLECVQDMDHENMFWYRQDPGLGLRLIYFSYDVKMKEKGDIPEGYSVSREKKERFSLILESASTNQTSMYLCASRAPGVQETQYFGPGTRLLVL.

The rearrangement uses TRBV4-1 and TRBJ1-5; D not resolved. The germline V gene encodes CDR1 MGHRA and CDR2 YSYEKL. This CDR3 has 15 amino acids. Trimming pared 4 bases from V and 2 bases from J, leaving 12 bases between. CDR3 DNA: TGCGCCAGCAGCCCCCGGGTCCTACGCAATCAGCCCCAGCATTTT. Translation: CASSPRVLRNQPQHF.

This clone was recorded a few times. The chain recombines TRBV5-1 with TRBJ1-2, with 8 bases identical to TRBD1. Germline V gives CDR1 SGHRS, CDR2 YFSETQ. Unmatched junction bases numbered 8, after V lost 4 bases and J lost 0 bases. The CDR3 has 16 amino acids. The CDR3 DNA sequence: TGCGCCAGCAGCCCCGGGGACAGGACAGCTAACTATGGCTACACCTTC. Its protein is CASSPGDRTANYGYTF.

This chain links TRBV19 with TRBJ2-6; the D gene is possibly TRBD2 (5 bases). Trimming took 5 bases from V and 0 from J, leaving 23 bases between them. Germline V gives CDR1 LNHDA, CDR2 SQIVND (reference sequence). The CDR3 has 20 amino acids. The CDR3 sequence is CASSPFIAGGIHSGANVLTF. CDR3 nucleotide sequence: TGTGCCAGTAGTCCCTTCATAGCCGGAGGAATTCACTCTGGGGCCAACGTCCTGACTTTC.